The 23 T cell receptor beta chains given below trace back to one sample, sequenced in a study of shared clonotypes between healthy human individuals. Clones were sequenced by immunoSEQ multiplex PCR, and TCRdb holds only the in-frame ones, with some missing. The data show some 900,000 clones, over 60% seen once. The sequenced material came from memory CD4+ T cells sorted from blood. Subset indicated: CD45RA-negative fraction. These receptors were obtained from a man younger than 30 in good health.

This clone was seen a handful of times. The chain links TRBV30 to TRBJ1-5; TRBD1 is a possible D gene (5 bases). The CDR3 is 14 amino acids. The germline V gene has CDR1 GTSNPN and CDR2 SVGIG (reference sequence). Trimming left V 2 bases short and J 7 bases short, with 15 bases between. CDR3 in amino acids: CAWSKGRLRQPQHF. In nucleotides, the CDR3 is TGTGCCTGGAGTAAGGGACGACTGCGACAGCCCCAGCATTTT.

The J gene is TRBJ2-7, the V gene TRBV6-6; TRBD1 aligns across 8 bases. The CDR3 has 15 residues. Germline V gene data show CDR1 as MNHNY and CDR2 as SVGAGI (reference sequence). The V segment lost 2 bases and the J segment 1 base; nucleotides outside the gene matches: 4. CDR3 sequence: CASSYGTGGSYEQYF. The CDR3 DNA follows: TGTGCCAGCAGTTACGGTACAGGGGGATCCTACGAGCAGTACTTC.

The V call is TRBV5-1, the J call TRBJ2-5; 7 nucleotides agree with TRBD1. Germline trimming cut 4 bases from V and 4 bases from J; bases unmatched to any gene: 16. CDR1 is SGHRS and CDR2 is YFSETQ in the germline V gene. The CDR3 covers 17 residues. CDR3 region: CASSPRPKQGSGETQYF. CDR3 DNA sequence: TGCGCCAGCAGCCCACGCCCAAAACAGGGGTCGGGAGAGACCCAGTACTTC. Filled out from reference TRBV5-1 and TRBJ2-5, the complete variable domain reads KAGVTQTPRYLIKTRGQQVTLSCSPISGHRSVSWYQQTPGQGLQFLFEYFSETQRNKGNFPGRFSGRQFSNSRSEMNVSTLELGDSALYLCASSPRPKQGSGETQYFGPGTRLLVL.

In its sample, this clone was seen once. The gene calls are TRBV4-1 and TRBJ2-1; 7 nucleotides line up with TRBD1. The CDR3 extends over 18 amino acids. Germline V lookup: CDR1 MGHRA, CDR2 YSYEKL. The V segment lost 3 bases and the J segment 0 bases; nucleotides outside the gene matches: 11. The CDR3 DNA follows: TGCGCCAGCAGCCATACAGTCACAGGGGTTAGCTCCTACAATGAGCAGTTCTTC. Translation gives CASSHTVTGVSSYNEQFF.

The genes are TRBV10-1 and TRBJ1-3; the D gene is possibly TRBD1 (5 bases). This CDR3 region has 16 residues. V shed 2 bases and J shed 0 bases, with 11 bases lying between them. Germline V gene data show CDR1 as WNHNN and CDR2 as SYGVQD (reference sequence). CDR3 sequence (DNA): TGCGCCAGCAGTGAGGGGGGACTGAACTCTGGAAACACCATATATTTT. It translates to CASSEGGLNSGNTIYF.

The rearrangement joins TRBV28 to TRBJ2-7; no clear D. Germline CDR1 MDHEN, CDR2 SYDVKM. The CDR3 is made up of 15 amino acids. V lost 6 bases, J lost 1 base, and 16 bases lay in between. CDR3 residues: CASSPSGFTSYEQYF. The CDR3 coding sequence is TGTGCCAGCAGCCCATCCGGCTTCACTTCCTACGAGCAGTACTTC.

CDR3 in DNA: TGTGCCAGCAGTCTTTTACAGGGAGGATCTGAAGCTTTCTTT. It translates to CASSLLQGGSEAFF. This chain uses TRBV28 with TRBJ1-1; D possibly corresponds to TRBD1 (6 bases). The V gene's germline CDR1 is MDHEN and CDR2 SYDVKM. The V and J ends lost 5 bases and 6 bases respectively, with 16 bases between them. CDR3 length equals 14 residues. Combining the CDR3 with reference TRBV28 and TRBJ1-1 gives the whole variable domain DVKVTQSSRYLVKRTGEKVFLECVQDMDHENMFWYRQDPGLGLRLIYFSYDVKMKEKGDIPEGYSVSREKKERFSLILESASTNQTSMYLCASSLLQGGSEAFFGQGTRLTVV.

This clone occurred many times. This rearrangement joins TRBV5-1 to TRBJ2-7; 7 bases map to TRBD2. The trim removed 1 base at V and 2 bases at J, leaving 6 bases unmatched. Germline V gives CDR1 SGHRS, CDR2 YFSETQ. The CDR3 is made up of 15 amino acids. CDR3 DNA sequence: TGCGCCAGCAGCTTGTGGGAGGGTCCGACCTACGAGCAGTACTTC. This gives the protein CASSLWEGPTYEQYF.

The chain joins TRBV6-1 to TRBJ1-2; no firm D call. The CDR3 is 14 amino acids. V lost 1 base to trimming and J lost 4 bases, with 10 bases between them. CDR1 MNHNS and CDR2 SASEGT come from the germline V gene. The CDR3 spells CASSEVRGVYGYTF. CDR3 DNA sequence: TGTGCCAGCAGTGAAGTACGGGGTGTCTATGGCTACACCTTC.

A word on this clone: The identical CDR3 is also encoded by other nucleotide sequences in the sample. CDR3 nucleotide sequence: TGTGCCAGCAGTGAACAAGGGGCCAACACCGGGGAGCTGTTTTTT. Residues: CASSEQGANTGELFF. This chain links TRBV2 with TRBJ2-2; D possibly corresponds to TRBD1 (5 bases). Trimming stripped 2 bases from V and 2 bases from J, with 9 bases between. Germline V gives CDR1 SNHLY, CDR2 FYNNEI. There are 15 residues in the CDR3.

The chain recombines TRBV5-4 with TRBJ2-5, with 8 bases matching TRBD1. The germline V gene encodes CDR1 SGHNT and CDR2 YYREEE (reference sequence). J was trimmed by 4 bases and V by 1 base; bases with no gene match: 9. CDR3 length equals 16 residues. CDR3 sequence: CASSLTTGGKRETQYF. CDR3 DNA sequence: TGTGCCAGCAGCTTGACCACAGGGGGGAAGAGAGAGACCCAGTACTTC. The full variable domain, with the rest looked up from reference TRBV5-4 and TRBJ2-5, is ETGVTQSPTHLIKTRGQQVTLRCSSQSGHNTVSWYQQALGQGPQFIFQYYREEENGRGNFPPRFSGLQFPNYSSELNVNALELDDSALYLCASSLTTGGKRETQYFGPGTRLLVL.

The V gene is TRBV7-4, the J gene TRBJ2-3; 7 positions agree with TRBD1. The junction had 11 bases not matched to a gene; V was cut back by 3 bases and J by 8 bases. The length of the CDR3 is 15 residues. The V gene's germline CDR1 is SGHVT and CDR2 SQSDAQ. In DNA, the CDR3 is TGTGCCAGCAGCTTGCGTTCGACAGGGTATGTTACGCAGTATTTT. This translates into CASSLRSTGYVTQYF.

The chain combines TRBV6-6 with TRBJ2-7; 9 bases line up with TRBD2. Germline assignment: CDR1 MNHNY and CDR2 SVGAGI (reference sequence). The length of the CDR3 is 13 residues. V lost 6 bases and J lost 4; bases outside the gene matches: 4. The CDR3 DNA sequence: TGTGCCAGCAGGGCTAGCGGGGATTACGAGCAGTACTTC. Translating it yields CASRASGDYEQYF.

The chain has TRBV2 and TRBJ2-1, with D uncertain. The CDR3 spans 12 residues. The germline CDR1 and CDR2 sequences are SNHLY and FYNNEI. The V gene lost 4 bases and the J gene lost 16 bases, with 17 bases spanning the gap. CDR3 coding DNA: TGTGCCAGCAGTGTGATATCCCAGGTGGCATTCTTC. Its translation is CASSVISQVAFF.

This chain links TRBV6-5 with TRBJ1-1; TRBD1 agrees at 9 bases. The CDR3 length is 15 residues. V shed 0 bases, J shed 1 base, and the junction held 0 bases outside the gene matches. Germline CDR1 MNHEY, CDR2 SVGAGI. CDR3 protein: CASSYSGQGNTEAFF. The CDR3 DNA follows: TGTGCCAGCAGTTACTCGGGACAGGGGAACACTGAAGCTTTCTTT.

CDR3 region: CASSQGGKGDTQYF. The CDR3 nucleotides read TGTGCCAGCAGTCAGGGGGGTAAGGGAGATACGCAGTATTTT. The chain uses TRBV28 and TRBJ2-3; perhaps TRBD1 as D (7 bases). The CDR3 spans 14 residues. V dropped 5 bases and J dropped 5 bases, with 14 bases sitting between them. The germline gives CDR1 MDHEN, CDR2 SYDVKM.

The table lists this clone with many counts. The gene calls are TRBV7-2 and TRBJ1-5, with D unresolved. Germline V gene lookup returns CDR1 SGHTA and CDR2 FQGNSA. CDR3 length: 15 amino acids. Trimming removed 4 bases from V and 3 bases from J, with 13 bases in between. The CDR3 is CASSWRHGYNQPQHF. CDR3 bases: TGTGCCAGCAGCTGGCGACATGGGTACAATCAGCCCCAGCATTTT.

This sequence joins TRBV9 and TRBJ1-5; D is perhaps TRBD1 (6 bases). V gave up 4 bases and J gave up 7 bases, with 18 bases separating them. This CDR3 has 15 residues. The germline gives CDR1 SGDLS, CDR2 YYNGEE. In DNA, the CDR3 is TGTGCCAGCAGCCCTGGGGGCGGGCCCCCACAGCCCCAGCATTTT. Translation: CASSPGGGPPQPQHF.

V gene TRBV29-1 combines with J gene TRBJ2-3; perhaps TRBD2 as D (5 bases). This CDR3 has 14 amino acids. The ends were cut back, 4 bases at V and 4 bases at J, with 15 bases in the middle. Germline CDR1 is SQVTM and CDR2 is ANQGSEA. CDR3 loop: CSVGSQSGADTQYF. The CDR3 bases are TGCAGCGTTGGGTCCCAGTCCGGGGCAGATACGCAGTATTTT.

This chain links TRBV5-6 with TRBJ2-7; TRBD2 matches at 12 bases. This CDR3 spans 15 amino acids. Germline CDR1 reads SGHDT; CDR2 reads YYEEEE. V lost 2 bases and J lost 6; bases outside the gene matches: 6. The CDR3 sequence: CASSFIQLAGGEQYF. Here the CDR3 DNA reads TGTGCCAGCAGCTTCATTCAACTAGCGGGAGGCGAGCAGTACTTC.

A single count supports this clone. The chain joins TRBV7-9 to TRBJ1-1; perhaps TRBD1 as D (6 bases). V lost 5 bases, J lost 4 bases, and 14 bases lay in between. Per the germline V gene, CDR1 is SEHNR and CDR2 is FQNEAQ (reference sequence). The CDR3 is made up of 14 amino acids. The CDR3 loop is CASSVQGWATEAFF. The CDR3 DNA sequence: TGTGCCAGCAGCGTACAGGGCTGGGCCACTGAAGCTTTCTTT.

This chain joins TRBV19 and TRBJ1-5; TRBD1 is a possible D gene (6 bases). Germline V gives CDR1 LNHDA, CDR2 SQIVND (reference sequence). This CDR3 is built from 14 residues. V lost 7 bases and J lost 5, with 15 bases in between. The CDR3 is CASKWGAGDQPQHF. The CDR3 coding sequence is TGTGCCAGTAAATGGGGGGCGGGTGATCAGCCCCAGCATTTT.

The chain couples TRBV5-6 to TRBJ1-1, with TRBD1 matching over 9 bases. The germline gives CDR1 SGHDT, CDR2 YYEEEE. Trimming took 5 bases from V and 6 from J; bases not matched to a gene: 8. CDR3 length equals 14 residues. This CDR3 is CASSPGTGRPEAFF. The CDR3 region has the DNA TGTGCCAGCAGTCCCGGGACAGGGAGACCTGAAGCTTTCTTT.